This T cell receptor beta chain was identified in a study of cytomegalovirus exposure and HLA in healthy donors. The CDR3 has 17 amino acids. The V gene's germline CDR1 is SEHNR and CDR2 FQNEAQ (reference sequence). Study observations and caveats: Later analysis reportedly placed an Asian-associated ancestry cluster below the roughly 690-donor mean in N-insertions. For most subjects, TCR beta sequences were reported to predict HLA-A and HLA-B alleles with accuracy.

Points on this clone: Its antigen is still unknown. One end of the junction does not line up with germline, which may come from a read error.

The PCR ran on 60 Vbeta and 13 Jbeta primers. TCRdb's table, derived via immunoSEQ multiplex PCR, lists solely in-frame clones and lacks some. The data show about 94,000 clones, under 80% seen once. The V gene is TRBV7-9, the J gene TRBJ1-5; D is possibly TRBD1 (6 bases). Material: PBMCs. The receptor's source is a male donor in good health and CMV-seronegative. Written as DNA, the CDR3 is TGTTCCAGCAGCTTAGCCCGGACAGACTGGGGCGATCAGCCCCAGCATTTT. The encoded protein is CSSSLARTDWGDQPQHF. Full variable domain (missing parts from reference TRBV7-9 and TRBJ1-5): DTGVSQNPRHKITKRGQNVTFRCDPISEHNRLYWYRQTLGQGPEFLTYFQNEAQLEKSRLLSDRFSAERPKGSFSTLEIQRTEQGDSAMYLCSSSLARTDWGDQPQHFGDGTRLSIL.